The rows below give T cell receptor beta chains drawn from one sample of a study of Ad26.COV2.S vaccination and SARS-CoV-2 variants. Using immunoSEQ multiplex PCR, the repertoire was profiled, and TCRdb retains in-frame clones only, with some absent. The sample has about 370,000 clones; approximately 90% are singletons. The starting material was peripheral blood, obtained in a trial of Ad26.COV2.S vaccine versus placebo. Every receptor here comes from a person aged 18-65 years who received the Ad26.COV2.S COVID-19 vaccine or a placebo. The CDR3 runs from the conserved cysteine through the conserved F or W. The D gene is left open where the match is weak. Not all rows give a size; the values are once, few, many and, for expanded clones, a class.

d_call	v_call	clone_size	j_call	cdr3_aa	cdr3_nt
TRBD2	TRBV11-2	-	TRBJ2-7	CASSSYYSGGSSYEQYF	TGTGCCAGCAGCTCCTACTACAGCGGGGGGTCTTCCTACGAGCAGTACTTC
-	TRBV7-6	-	TRBJ2-7	CASSLGSGSYEQYF	TGTGCCAGCAGCTTAGGTTCAGGGTCCTACGAGCAGTACTTC
-	TRBV18	-	TRBJ1-5	CASSLDGNQPQHF	TGTGCCAGCTCGCTCGACGGGAATCAGCCCCAGCATTTT
-	TRBV14	-	TRBJ1-4	CASSQELGSPNEKLFF	TGTGCCAGCAGCCAAGAACTGGGCAGCCCTAATGAAAAACTGTTTTTT
-	TRBV10-3	-	TRBJ2-3	CAISEGATKDTQYF	TGTGCCATCAGTGAAGGGGCGACGAAAGATACGCAGTATTTT
-	TRBV19	once	TRBJ1-1	CASVPGWGTEAFF	TGTGCCAGCGTCCCTGGGTGGGGCACTGAAGCTTTCTTT
-	TRBV4-3	-	TRBJ1-6	CASSQDQGNNSPLHF	TGCGCCAGCAGCCAAGATCAGGGCAATAATTCACCCCTCCACTTT
-	TRBV15	-	TRBJ1-5	CATGEINQPQHF	TGTGCCACCGGGGAGATCAATCAGCCCCAGCATTTT
TRBD2	TRBV11-2	-	TRBJ2-3	CASSLDGGVDTQYF	TGTGCCAGCAGCTTAGACGGGGGGGTGGATACGCAGTATTTT
-	TRBV11-3	-	TRBJ1-2	CASSLVEGGYGYTF	TGTGCCAGCAGCTTAGTCGAGGGGGGCTATGGCTACACCTTC
-	TRBV5-1	-	TRBJ2-7	CASSPREIYYYEQYF	TGCGCCAGCAGCCCCCGGGAAATTTACTACTACGAGCAGTACTTC
-	TRBV7-8	-	TRBJ1-5	CASSLGRDQPQHF	TGTGCCAGCAGCTTAGGCAGGGACCAGCCCCAGCATTTT
-	TRBV2	-	TRBJ1-6	CASSEESRDSPLHF	TGTGCCAGCAGTGAAGAGTCTAGGGACTCACCCCTCCACTTT
-	TRBV15	-	TRBJ1-1	CATSREPSTLNTEAFF	TGTGCCACCAGCAGAGAGCCCTCGACCTTGAACACTGAAGCTTTCTTT
-	TRBV4-1	-	TRBJ1-1	CASSHKNGGNTEAFF	TGCGCCAGCAGCCACAAAAACGGGGGGAACACTGAAGCTTTCTTT
TRBD2	TRBV19	-	TRBJ2-7	CANSSLQRGPYEQYF	TGTGCCAATAGTAGTCTCCAGCGGGGCCCCTACGAGCAGTACTTC
-	TRBV12-3/TRBV12-4	once	TRBJ1-1	CASHHRGYTEAFF	TGTGCCAGCCACCATAGGGGGTACACTGAAGCTTTCTTT
TRBD1	TRBV6-2/TRBV6-3	-	TRBJ1-5	CASSSDFSIGTVLRQPQHF	TGTGCCAGCAGTTCGGACTTCTCAATTGGGACAGTATTAAGACAGCCCCAGCATTTT
-	TRBV7-9	once	TRBJ1-1	CASSLDSRYTEAFF	TGTGCCAGCAGCTTAGATTCGAGATACACTGAAGCTTTCTTT
-	TRBV7-8	-	TRBJ2-1	CASSLGAGEGLNNEQFF	TGTGCCAGCAGCTTGGGGGCGGGAGAGGGTCTCAACAATGAGCAGTTCTTC
-	TRBV5-8	-	TRBJ1-2	CASSVWGGGYTF	TGTGCCAGCAGCGTTTGGGGTGGTGGCTACACCTTC
TRBD1	TRBV11-1	-	TRBJ1-2	CASSPRGNYGYTF	TGTGCCAGCAGCCCCAGGGGGAACTATGGCTACACCTTC
TRBD1	TRBV19	-	TRBJ2-1	CASSARTGYNFYNEQFF	TGTGCCAGTAGTGCCCGGACAGGGTATAATTTCTACAATGAGCAGTTCTTC
TRBD2	TRBV28	-	TRBJ2-3	CASSFSGGASDTQYF	TGTGCCAGCAGTTTTTCCGGGGGGGCGTCAGATACGCAGTATTTT
-	TRBV12-5	-	TRBJ1-1	CASAPLWIGTEAFF	TGTGCTAGTGCCCCCCTGTGGATAGGCACTGAAGCTTTCTTT
TRBD1	TRBV7-9	-	TRBJ1-6	CASRDAATGGVGSPLHF	TGTGCCAGCAGGGACGCGGCAACAGGGGGTGTGGGATCACCCCTCCACTTT
-	TRBV4-1	-	TRBJ1-4	CASSQEQAGRYNEKLFF	TGCGCCAGCAGCCAGGAACAAGCCGGGCGATATAATGAAAAACTGTTTTTT
TRBD1	TRBV6-5	-	TRBJ1-2	CASSLRDSENYGYTF	TGTGCCAGCAGTTTAAGGGACAGCGAAAACTATGGCTACACCTTC
-	TRBV4-3	-	TRBJ1-6	CASSQGIPPSSYNSPLHF	TGCGCCAGCAGCCAAGGGATACCGCCTAGCTCCTATAATTCACCCCTCCACTTT
-	TRBV7-2	-	TRBJ2-7	CASSLAPGSSYEQYF	TGTGCCAGCAGCTTAGCGCCGGGAAGCTCCTACGAGCAGTACTTC
TRBD1	TRBV11-2	-	TRBJ1-1	CASSYTGGTEAFF	TGTGCCAGCAGCTACACAGGGGGCACTGAAGCTTTCTTT
TRBD2	TRBV3-1/TRBV3-2	-	TRBJ2-3	CASSRPSGGGTQYF	TGTGCCAGCAGCCGGCCCTCCGGGGGGGGTACGCAGTATTTT
-	TRBV9	once	TRBJ1-4	CASSANNFKLFF	TGTGCCAGCAGCGCAAATAACTTTAAACTGTTTTTT
-	TRBV2	-	TRBJ1-1	CASSETGGAGSAFF	TGTGCCAGCAGTGAAACTGGAGGGGCAGGCTCAGCTTTCTTT
-	TRBV19	-	TRBJ1-5	CASSIAGTNQPQHF	TGTGCCAGTAGTATCGCGGGGACCAATCAGCCCCAGCATTTT
-	TRBV5-1	-	TRBJ1-1	CASSPPTGMNTEAFF	TGCGCCAGCAGCCCGCCCACAGGGATGAACACTGAAGCTTTCTTT
-	TRBV10-3	-	TRBJ1-1	CAISSLNTEAFF	TGTGCCATCAGCTCCCTCAACACTGAAGCTTTCTTT
TRBD1	TRBV30	-	TRBJ1-4	CAWSVQGGDEKLFF	TGTGCCTGGAGTGTACAGGGGGGGGATGAAAAACTGTTTTTT
TRBD2	TRBV10-3	-	TRBJ2-7	CAIMASGGAYEQYF	TGTGCCATCATGGCCAGCGGGGGGGCGTACGAGCAGTACTTC
TRBD1	TRBV27	-	TRBJ1-5	CASSPDRGGQPQHF	TGTGCCAGCAGCCCCGACAGGGGAGGGCAGCCCCAGCATTTT
-	TRBV10-3	-	TRBJ2-1	CAISGTHHGSYNEQFF	TGTGCCATCAGTGGGACTCACCACGGGTCCTACAATGAGCAGTTCTTC
TRBD2	TRBV5-4	-	TRBJ2-3	CASSFGGRLAGGGTDTQYF	TGTGCCAGCAGCTTTGGCGGCAGACTAGCGGGGGGAGGGACAGATACGCAGTATTTT
-	TRBV10-1	-	TRBJ1-2	CASSESREYGYTF	TGCGCCAGCAGTGAGTCGAGGGAATATGGCTACACCTTC
-	TRBV11-3	-	TRBJ1-2	CASSLGRDGGYGYTF	TGTGCCAGCAGCTTAGGTCGGGACGGGGGGTATGGCTACACCTTC
-	TRBV6-5	-	TRBJ2-6	CASNPGTGANVLTF	TGTGCCAGCAACCCAGGCACTGGGGCCAACGTCCTGACTTTC